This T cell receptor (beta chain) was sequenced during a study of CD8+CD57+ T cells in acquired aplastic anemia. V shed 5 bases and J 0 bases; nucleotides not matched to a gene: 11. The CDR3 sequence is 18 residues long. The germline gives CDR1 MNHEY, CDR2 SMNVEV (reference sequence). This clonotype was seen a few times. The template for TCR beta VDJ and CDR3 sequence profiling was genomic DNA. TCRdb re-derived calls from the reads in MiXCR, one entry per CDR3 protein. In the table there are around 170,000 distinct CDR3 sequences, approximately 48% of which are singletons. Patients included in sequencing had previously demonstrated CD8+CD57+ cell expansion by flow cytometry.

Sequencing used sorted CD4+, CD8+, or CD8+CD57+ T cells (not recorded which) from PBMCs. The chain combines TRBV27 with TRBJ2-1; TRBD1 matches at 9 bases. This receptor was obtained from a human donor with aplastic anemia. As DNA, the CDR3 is TGTGCCAGCAGTACAGGGACAGGGCGAGGGTACTCCTACAATGAGCAGTTCTTC. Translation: CASSTGTGRGYSYNEQFF.